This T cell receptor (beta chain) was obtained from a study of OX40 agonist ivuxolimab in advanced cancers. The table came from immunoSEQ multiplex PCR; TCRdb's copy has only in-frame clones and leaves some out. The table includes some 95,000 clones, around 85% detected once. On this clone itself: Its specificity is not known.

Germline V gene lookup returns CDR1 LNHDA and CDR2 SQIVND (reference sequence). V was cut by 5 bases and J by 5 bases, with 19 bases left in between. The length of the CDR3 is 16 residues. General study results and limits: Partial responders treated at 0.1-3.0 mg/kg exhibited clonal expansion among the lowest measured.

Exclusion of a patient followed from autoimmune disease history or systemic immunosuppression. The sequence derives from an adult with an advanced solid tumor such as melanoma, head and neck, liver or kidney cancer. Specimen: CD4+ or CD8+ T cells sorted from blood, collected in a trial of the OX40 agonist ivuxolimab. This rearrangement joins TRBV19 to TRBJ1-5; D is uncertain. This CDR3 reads CASSPSVLFPDQPQHF. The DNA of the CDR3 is TGTGCCAGTAGTCCCTCAGTGTTATTTCCCGATCAGCCCCAGCATTTT.